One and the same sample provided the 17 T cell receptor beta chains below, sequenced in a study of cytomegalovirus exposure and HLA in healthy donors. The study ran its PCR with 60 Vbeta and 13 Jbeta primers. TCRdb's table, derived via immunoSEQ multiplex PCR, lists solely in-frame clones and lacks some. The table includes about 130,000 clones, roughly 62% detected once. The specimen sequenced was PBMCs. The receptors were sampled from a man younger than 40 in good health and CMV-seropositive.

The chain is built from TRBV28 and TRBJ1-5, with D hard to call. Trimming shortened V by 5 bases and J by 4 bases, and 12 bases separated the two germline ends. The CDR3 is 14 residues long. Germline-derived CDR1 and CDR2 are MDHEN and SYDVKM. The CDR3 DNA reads TGTGCCAGCAGTCCCCGTGGCAAGAATCAGCCCCAGCATTTT. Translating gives CASSPRGKNQPQHF. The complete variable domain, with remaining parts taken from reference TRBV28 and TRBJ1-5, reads DVKVTQSSRYLVKRTGEKVFLECVQDMDHENMFWYRQDPGLGLRLIYFSYDVKMKEKGDIPEGYSVSREKKERFSLILESASTNQTSMYLCASSPRGKNQPQHFGDGTRLSIL.

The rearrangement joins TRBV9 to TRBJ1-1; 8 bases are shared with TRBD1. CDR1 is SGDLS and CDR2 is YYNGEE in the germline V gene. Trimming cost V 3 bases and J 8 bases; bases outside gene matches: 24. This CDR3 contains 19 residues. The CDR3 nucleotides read TGTGCCAGCAGCGCAATAATCTCACTTTACAGGGGGGCGCCGTCAGAAGCTTTCTTT. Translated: CASSAIISLYRGAPSEAFF.

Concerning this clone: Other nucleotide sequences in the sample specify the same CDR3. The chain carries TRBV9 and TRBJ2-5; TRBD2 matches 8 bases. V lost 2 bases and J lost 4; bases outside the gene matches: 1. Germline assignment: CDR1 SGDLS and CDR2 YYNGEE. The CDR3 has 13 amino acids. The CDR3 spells CASSVSGRETQYF. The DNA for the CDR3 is TGTGCCAGCAGCGTGAGCGGGAGAGAGACCCAGTACTTC. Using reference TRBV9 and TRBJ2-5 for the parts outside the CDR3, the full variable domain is DSGVTQTPKHLITATGQRVTLRCSPRSGDLSVYWYQQSLDQGLQFLIQYYNGEERAKGNILERFSAQQFPDLHSELNLSSLELGDSALYFCASSVSGRETQYFGPGTRLLVL.

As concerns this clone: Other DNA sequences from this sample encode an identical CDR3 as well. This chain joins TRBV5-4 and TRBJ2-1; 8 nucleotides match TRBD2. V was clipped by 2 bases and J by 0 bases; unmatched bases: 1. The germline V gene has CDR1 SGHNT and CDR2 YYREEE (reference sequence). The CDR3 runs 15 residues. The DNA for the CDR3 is TGTGCCAGCAGCTTCAGCGGGGGCTCCTACAATGAGCAGTTCTTC. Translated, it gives CASSFSGGSYNEQFF.

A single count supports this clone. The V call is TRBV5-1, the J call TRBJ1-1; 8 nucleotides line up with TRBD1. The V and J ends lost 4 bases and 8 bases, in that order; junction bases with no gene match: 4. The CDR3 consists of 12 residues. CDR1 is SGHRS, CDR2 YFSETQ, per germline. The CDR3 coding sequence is TGCGCCAGCAGCAGGGACAGGCACGAAGCTTTCTTT. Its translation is CASSRDRHEAFF.

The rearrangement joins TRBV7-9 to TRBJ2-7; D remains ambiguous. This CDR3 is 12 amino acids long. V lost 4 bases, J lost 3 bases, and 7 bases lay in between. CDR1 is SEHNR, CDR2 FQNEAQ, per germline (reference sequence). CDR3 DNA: TGTGCCAGCAGCTACTTAAACTACGAGCAGTACTTC. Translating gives CASSYLNYEQYF.

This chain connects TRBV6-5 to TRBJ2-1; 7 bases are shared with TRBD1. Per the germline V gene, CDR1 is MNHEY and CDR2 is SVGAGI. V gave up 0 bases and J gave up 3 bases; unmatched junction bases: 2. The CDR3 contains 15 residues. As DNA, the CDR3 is TGTGCCAGCAGTTACTCCGGGACAGACTACAATGAGCAGTTCTTC. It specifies CASSYSGTDYNEQFF.

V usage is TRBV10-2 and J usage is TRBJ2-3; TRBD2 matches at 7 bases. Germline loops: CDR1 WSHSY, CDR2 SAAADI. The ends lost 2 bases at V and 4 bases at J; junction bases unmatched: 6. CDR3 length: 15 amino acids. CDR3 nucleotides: TGCGCCAGCAGTGAGCGGGCGGGAGTCGCAGATACGCAGTATTTT. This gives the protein CASSERAGVADTQYF.

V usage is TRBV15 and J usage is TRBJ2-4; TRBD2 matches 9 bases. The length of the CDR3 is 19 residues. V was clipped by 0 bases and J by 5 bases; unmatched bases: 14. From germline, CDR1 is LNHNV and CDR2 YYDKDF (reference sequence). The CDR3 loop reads CATSRDVALAGTHQNIQYF. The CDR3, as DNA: TGTGCCACCAGCAGAGATGTTGCCCTAGCGGGGACCCACCAAAACATTCAGTACTTC.

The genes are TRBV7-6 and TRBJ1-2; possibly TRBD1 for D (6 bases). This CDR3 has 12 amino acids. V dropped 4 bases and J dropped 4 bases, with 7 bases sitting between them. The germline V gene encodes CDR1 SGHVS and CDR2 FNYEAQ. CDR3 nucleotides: TGTGCCAGCAGCTCGGACAGCTATGGCTACACCTTC. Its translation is CASSSDSYGYTF.

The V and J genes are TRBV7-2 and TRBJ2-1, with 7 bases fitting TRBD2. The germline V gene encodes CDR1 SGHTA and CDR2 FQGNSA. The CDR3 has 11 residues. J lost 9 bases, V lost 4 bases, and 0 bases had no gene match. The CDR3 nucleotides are TGTGCCAGCAGCTGGGGGGGTGAGCAGTTCTTC. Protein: CASSWGGEQFF.

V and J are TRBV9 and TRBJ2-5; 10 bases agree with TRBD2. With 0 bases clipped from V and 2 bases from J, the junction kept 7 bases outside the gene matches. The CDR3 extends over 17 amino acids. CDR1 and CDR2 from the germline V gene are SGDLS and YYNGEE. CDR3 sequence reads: CASSVGRTSGVQETQYF. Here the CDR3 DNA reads TGTGCCAGCAGCGTAGGTAGGACTAGCGGAGTACAAGAGACCCAGTACTTC. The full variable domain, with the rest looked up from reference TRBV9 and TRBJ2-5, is DSGVTQTPKHLITATGQRVTLRCSPRSGDLSVYWYQQSLDQGLQFLIQYYNGEERAKGNILERFSAQQFPDLHSELNLSSLELGDSALYFCASSVGRTSGVQETQYFGPGTRLLVL.

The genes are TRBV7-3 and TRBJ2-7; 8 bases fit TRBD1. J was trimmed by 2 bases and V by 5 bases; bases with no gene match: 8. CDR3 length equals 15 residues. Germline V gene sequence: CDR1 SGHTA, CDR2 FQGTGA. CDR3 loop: CASSAGQGFTYEQYF. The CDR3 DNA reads TGTGCCAGCAGCGCTGGACAGGGATTTACCTACGAGCAGTACTTC.

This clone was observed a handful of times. The CDR3 loop is CASSLGDRWGETQYF. The DNA of the CDR3 is TGTGCCAGCAGCTTAGGGGACAGGTGGGGTGAGACCCAGTACTTC. The gene calls are TRBV11-2 and TRBJ2-5; 8 bases map to TRBD1. This CDR3 region has 15 residues. Looked up from germline, CDR1 is SGHAT and CDR2 is FQNNGV. The trim removed 1 base at V and 5 bases at J, leaving 6 bases unmatched.

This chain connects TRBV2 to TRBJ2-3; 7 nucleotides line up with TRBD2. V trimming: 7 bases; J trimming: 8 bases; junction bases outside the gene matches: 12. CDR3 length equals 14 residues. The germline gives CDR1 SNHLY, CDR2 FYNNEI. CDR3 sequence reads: CASTGTAGGGTQYF. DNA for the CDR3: TGTGCCAGCACCGGGACTGCCGGCGGGGGTACGCAGTATTTT.

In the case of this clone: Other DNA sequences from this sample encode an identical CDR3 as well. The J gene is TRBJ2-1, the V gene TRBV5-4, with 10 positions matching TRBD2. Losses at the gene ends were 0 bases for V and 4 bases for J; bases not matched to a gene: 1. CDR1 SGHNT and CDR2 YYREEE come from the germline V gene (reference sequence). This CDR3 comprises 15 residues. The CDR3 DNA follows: TGTGCCAGCAGCTTGGGAGCGGGAGGGTACAATGAGCAGTTCTTC. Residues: CASSLGAGGYNEQFF.

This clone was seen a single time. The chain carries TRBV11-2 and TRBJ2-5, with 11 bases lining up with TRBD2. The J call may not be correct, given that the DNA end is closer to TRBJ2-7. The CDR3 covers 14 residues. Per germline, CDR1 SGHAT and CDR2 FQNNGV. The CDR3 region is CASSLLAGAYEQYF. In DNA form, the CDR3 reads TGTGCCAGCAGCCTACTAGCGGGAGCCTACGAGCAGTACTTC.